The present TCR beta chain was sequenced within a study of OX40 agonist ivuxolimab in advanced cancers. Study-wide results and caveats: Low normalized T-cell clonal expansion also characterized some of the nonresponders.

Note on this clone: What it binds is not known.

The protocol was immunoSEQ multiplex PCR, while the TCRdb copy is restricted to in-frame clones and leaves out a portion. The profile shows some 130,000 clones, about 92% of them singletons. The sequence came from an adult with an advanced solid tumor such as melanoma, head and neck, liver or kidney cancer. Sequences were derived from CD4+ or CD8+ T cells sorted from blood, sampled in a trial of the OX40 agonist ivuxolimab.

For the CDR3, the DNA is TGTGCCAGCAGTGAAGAAGGGACCTACAATGAGCAGTTCTTC. Translated: CASSEEGTYNEQFF. The chain couples TRBV25-1 to TRBJ2-1; D is unclear. The V gene lost 2 bases and the J gene lost 2 bases, with 7 bases spanning the gap. Germline V gene sequence: CDR1 MGHDK, CDR2 SYGVNS. This CDR3 region has 14 residues.